The present TCR beta chain was sequenced within a study of blood T cell repertoires in COVID-19. The CDR3 contains 16 residues. Trimming removed 6 bases from V and 0 bases from J; junction bases left unmatched: 7. Per germline, CDR1 KGHSH and CDR2 LQKENI. Profiled with immunoSEQ multiplex PCR; TCRdb holds only in-frame clones, not every one. The sample carries approximately 260,000 clones, 84% recorded once. The sample taken for sequencing was peripheral blood. The rearrangement uses TRBV18 and TRBJ1-3; TRBD1 matches at 8 bases. This sequence originates from a human donor in a cohort sampled during active COVID-19. The CDR3 DNA follows: TGTGCCAGCTCTTCCGGGACAGGCCTCTCTGGAAACACCATATATTTT. This gives the protein CASSSGTGLSGNTIYF. Full variable domain (outside the CDR3, taken from reference TRBV18 and TRBJ1-3): NAGVMQNPRHLVRRRGQEARLRCSPMKGHSHVYWYRQLPEEGLKFMVYLQKENIIDESGMPKERFSAEFPKEGPSILRIQQVVRGDSAAYFCASSSGTGLSGNTIYFGEGSWLTVV.